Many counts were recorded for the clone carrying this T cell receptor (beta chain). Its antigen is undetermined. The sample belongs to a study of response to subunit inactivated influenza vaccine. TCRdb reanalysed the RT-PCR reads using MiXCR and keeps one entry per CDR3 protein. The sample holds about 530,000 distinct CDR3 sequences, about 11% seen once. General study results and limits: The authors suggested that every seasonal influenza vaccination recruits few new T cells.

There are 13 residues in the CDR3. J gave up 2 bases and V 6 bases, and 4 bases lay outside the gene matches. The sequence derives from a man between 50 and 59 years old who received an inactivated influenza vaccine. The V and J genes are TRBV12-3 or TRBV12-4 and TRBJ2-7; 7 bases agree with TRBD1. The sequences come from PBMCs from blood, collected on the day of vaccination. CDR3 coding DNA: TGTGCCAGCAGCTTGGACAGGCCCTACGAGCAGTACTTC. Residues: CASSLDRPYEQYF.